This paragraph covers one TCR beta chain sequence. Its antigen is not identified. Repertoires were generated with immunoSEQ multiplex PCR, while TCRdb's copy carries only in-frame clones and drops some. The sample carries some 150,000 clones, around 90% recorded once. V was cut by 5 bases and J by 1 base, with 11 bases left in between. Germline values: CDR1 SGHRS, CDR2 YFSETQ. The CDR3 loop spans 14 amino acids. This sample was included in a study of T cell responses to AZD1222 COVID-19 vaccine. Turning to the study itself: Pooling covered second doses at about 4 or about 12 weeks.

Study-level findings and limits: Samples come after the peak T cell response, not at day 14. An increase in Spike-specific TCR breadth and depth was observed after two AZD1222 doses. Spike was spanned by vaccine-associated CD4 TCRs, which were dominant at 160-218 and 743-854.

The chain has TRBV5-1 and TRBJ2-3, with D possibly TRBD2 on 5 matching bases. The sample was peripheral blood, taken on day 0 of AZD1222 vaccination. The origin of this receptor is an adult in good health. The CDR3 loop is CASSEGVGTDTQYF. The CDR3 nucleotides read TGCGCCAGCAGTGAGGGAGTCGGCACAGATACGCAGTATTTT.